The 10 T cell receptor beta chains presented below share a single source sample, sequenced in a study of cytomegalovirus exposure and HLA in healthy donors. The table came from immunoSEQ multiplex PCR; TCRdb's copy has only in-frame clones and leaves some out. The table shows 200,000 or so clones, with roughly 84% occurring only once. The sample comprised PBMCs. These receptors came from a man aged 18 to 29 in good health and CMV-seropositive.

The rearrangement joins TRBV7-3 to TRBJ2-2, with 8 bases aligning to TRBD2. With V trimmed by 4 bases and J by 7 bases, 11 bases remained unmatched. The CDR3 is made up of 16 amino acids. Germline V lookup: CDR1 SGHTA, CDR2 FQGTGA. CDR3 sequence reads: CASSSRTSLQGGELFF. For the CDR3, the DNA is TGTGCCAGCAGCTCAAGGACTAGCCTCCAGGGCGGGGAGCTGTTTTTT. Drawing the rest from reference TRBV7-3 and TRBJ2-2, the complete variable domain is GAGVSQTPSNKVTEKGKYVELRCDPISGHTALYWYRQSLGQGPEFLIYFQGTGAADDSGLPNDRFFAVRPEGSVSTLKIQRTERGDSAVYLCASSSRTSLQGGELFFGEGSRLTVL.

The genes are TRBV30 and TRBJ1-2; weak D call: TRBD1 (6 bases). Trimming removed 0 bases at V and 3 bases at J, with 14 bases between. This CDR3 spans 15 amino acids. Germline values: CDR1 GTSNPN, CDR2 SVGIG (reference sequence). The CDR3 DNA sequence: TGTGCCTGGAGTGTACCTGTGACAGGACACTATGGCTACACCTTC. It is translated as CAWSVPVTGHYGYTF.

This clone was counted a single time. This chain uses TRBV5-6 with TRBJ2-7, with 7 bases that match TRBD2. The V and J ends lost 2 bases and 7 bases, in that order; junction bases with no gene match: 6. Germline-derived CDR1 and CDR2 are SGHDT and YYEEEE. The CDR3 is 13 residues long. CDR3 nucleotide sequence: TGTGCCAGCAGCTTCGTCAGAGCGGGAGAGCAGTACTTC. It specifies CASSFVRAGEQYF.

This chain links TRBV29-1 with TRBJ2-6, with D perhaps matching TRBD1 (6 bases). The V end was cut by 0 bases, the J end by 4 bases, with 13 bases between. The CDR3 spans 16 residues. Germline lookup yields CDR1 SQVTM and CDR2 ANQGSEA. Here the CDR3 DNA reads TGCAGCGTTGAAGACCTCCCAGGGGTCGGGGCCAACGTCCTGACTTTC. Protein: CSVEDLPGVGANVLTF.

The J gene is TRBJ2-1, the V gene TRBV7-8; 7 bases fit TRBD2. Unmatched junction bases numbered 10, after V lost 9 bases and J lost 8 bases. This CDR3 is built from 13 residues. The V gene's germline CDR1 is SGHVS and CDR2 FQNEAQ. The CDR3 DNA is TGTGCCAGTACAGGCACTAGCGCCGATGAGCAGTTCTTC. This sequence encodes CASTGTSADEQFF.

The CDR3 is CASCYRTGYGYTF. CDR3 bases: TGTGCCAGTTGTTACAGAACTGGCTATGGCTACACCTTC. This sequence joins TRBV19 and TRBJ1-2; D ambiguous. The V gene lost 8 bases and the J gene lost 4 bases, with 14 bases spanning the gap. CDR1 and CDR2 (germline): LNHDA, SQIVND (reference sequence). This CDR3 region has 13 residues.

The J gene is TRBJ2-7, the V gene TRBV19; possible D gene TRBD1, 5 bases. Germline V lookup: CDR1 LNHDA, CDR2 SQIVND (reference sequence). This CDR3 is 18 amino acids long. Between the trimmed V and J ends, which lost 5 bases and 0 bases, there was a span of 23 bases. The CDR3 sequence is CASSRSHLGGANSYEQYF. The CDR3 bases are TGTGCCAGTAGTCGATCCCACCTGGGTGGGGCGAACTCCTACGAGCAGTACTTC.

The CDR3 DNA reads as TGTGCCAGCAGCCCTACCGGGACAGGGAACACCGGGGAGCTGTTTTTT. It encodes CASSPTGTGNTGELFF. The chain combines TRBV7-6 with TRBJ2-2; 8 bases align to TRBD1. Germline V lookup: CDR1 SGHVS, CDR2 FNYEAQ. This CDR3 spans 16 amino acids. V shed 5 bases, J shed 1 base, and the junction held 6 bases outside the gene matches.

CDR3 in DNA: TGTGCCATCAGTGAGTCCAAATTAGCGGAAGATACGCAGTATTTT. Its translation is CAISESKLAEDTQYF. The chain couples TRBV10-3 to TRBJ2-3, with D possibly TRBD2 on 6 matching bases. Trimming pared 0 bases from V and 5 bases from J, leaving 12 bases between. The CDR3 has 15 amino acids. Germline CDR1 and CDR2: ENHRY and SYGVKD.

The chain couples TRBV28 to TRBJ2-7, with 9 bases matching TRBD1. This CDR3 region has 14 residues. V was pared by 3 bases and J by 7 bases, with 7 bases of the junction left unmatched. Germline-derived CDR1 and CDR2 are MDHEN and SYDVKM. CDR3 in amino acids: CASSFPGQGREQYF. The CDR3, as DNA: TGTGCCAGCAGTTTCCCGGGACAGGGTCGGGAGCAGTACTTC. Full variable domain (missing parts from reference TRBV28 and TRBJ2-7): DVKVTQSSRYLVKRTGEKVFLECVQDMDHENMFWYRQDPGLGLRLIYFSYDVKMKEKGDIPEGYSVSREKKERFSLILESASTNQTSMYLCASSFPGQGREQYFGPGTRLTVT.